The T cell receptor (beta chain) described here comes from a study of shared clonotypes between healthy human individuals. V was cut by 2 bases and J by 7 bases, with 12 bases left in between. The CDR3 has 13 amino acids. The V gene's germline CDR1 is MNHEY and CDR2 SVGAGI. Terminally differentiated effector memory CD45RA+ cells were excluded by CCR7 positive selection of CD45RO-negative cells. Libraries were prepared by immunoSEQ multiplex PCR; TCRdb keeps only in-frame clonotypes and omits some of them. The sample has roughly 1,800,000 clones, about 95% seen once; the top ten hold under 1.5%. The TCR sequence derives from a man younger than 35 in good health. Specimen: naive CD8+ T cells sorted from blood. V is TRBV6-5 and J is TRBJ2-7; maybe TRBD2 (6 bases). The CDR3 loop is CASSYGDFGEQYF. CDR3 coding DNA: TGTGCCAGCAGTTACGGGGACTTTGGGGAGCAGTACTTC.